This T cell receptor beta chain is drawn from a study of shared clonotypes between healthy human individuals. This clone was counted once. Antigen: not known. CDR1 and CDR2 from the germline V gene are MNHNS and SASEGT. With V trimmed by 4 bases and J by 3 bases, 11 bases remained unmatched. The CDR3 consists of 16 residues. Researchers partitioned CD4+ cells into CD45RA+ naive and CD45RA-negative memory subsets. The study's findings and limits: For naive CD4 cells, roughly 5% of clonotypes were shared across a handful of donors.

The table came from immunoSEQ multiplex PCR; TCRdb's copy has only in-frame clones and leaves some out. The sample has 2 million to 2.5 million clones; 90% to 96% are singletons. The chain combines TRBV6-1 with TRBJ2-7; TRBD2 matches 8 bases. The sequence derives from a man between 18 and 35 years old in good health. The sample taken for sequencing was naive CD4+ T cells sorted from blood. Subset in this sample: CD45RA+ positively selected. The CDR3: CASSVRGASQVYEQYF. CDR3 coding DNA: TGTGCCAGCAGTGTGCGGGGGGCAAGTCAAGTCTACGAGCAGTACTTC.